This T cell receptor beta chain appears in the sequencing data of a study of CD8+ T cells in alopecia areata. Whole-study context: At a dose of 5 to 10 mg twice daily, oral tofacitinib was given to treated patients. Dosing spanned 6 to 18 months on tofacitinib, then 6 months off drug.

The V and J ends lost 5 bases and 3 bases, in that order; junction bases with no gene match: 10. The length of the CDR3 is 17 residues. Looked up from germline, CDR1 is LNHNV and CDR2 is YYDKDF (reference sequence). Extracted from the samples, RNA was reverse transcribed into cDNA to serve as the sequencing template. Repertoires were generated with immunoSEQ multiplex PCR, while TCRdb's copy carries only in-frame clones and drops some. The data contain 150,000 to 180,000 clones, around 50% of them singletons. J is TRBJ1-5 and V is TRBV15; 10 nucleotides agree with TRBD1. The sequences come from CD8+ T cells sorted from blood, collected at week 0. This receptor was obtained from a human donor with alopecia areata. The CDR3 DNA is TGTGCCACCAGCGCCCGGGACAGGGGATTAGCCAATCAGCCCCAGCATTTT. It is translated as CATSARDRGLANQPQHF.